This TCR beta chain was sequenced in a study of T cell responses to AZD1222 COVID-19 vaccine. Whole-study context: The study pooled second doses at about 4 or about 12 weeks.

The germline V gene encodes CDR1 MNHEY and CDR2 SVGAGI. CDR3 length: 13 residues. V gave up 6 bases and J gave up 7 bases, with 15 bases separating them. Comments on this clone: Its antigen is not identified.

The repertoire was sequenced with immunoSEQ multiplex PCR; TCRdb's copy has only in-frame clones and lacks some. The table records 25,000 to 35,000 clones, 80% to 95% of them present only once. Regarding the study as a whole: Seropositive status at baseline applied to only five or six AZD1222 recipients. Spike as a whole was targeted by vaccine-associated CD4 TCRs, dominant at 160-218 and 743-854.

Sequences were derived from peripheral blood, sampled on day 0 of AZD1222 vaccination. J is TRBJ1-1 and V is TRBV6-5; maybe TRBD1 (6 bases). The sequence derives from an adult in good health. The CDR3, as DNA: TGTGCCAGCAGCCCGTTGACCAGGGGTGAAGCTTTCTTT. Its translation: CASSPLTRGEAFF.